Described below is a single TCR beta chain sequence and its context. The antigen remains undetermined. Sequencing used immunoSEQ multiplex PCR; TCRdb keeps in-frame clones, though not all of them. The repertoire holds nearly 2 million clones, with 85% to 95% as singletons. The data originate from a study of shared clonotypes between healthy human individuals. Notes on the study in general: On the whole, naive subsets had larger estimated richness than memory subsets had. The small donor group covered limited genetic and exposure diversity.

The V segment lost 5 bases and the J segment 5 bases; nucleotides outside the gene matches: 5. The CDR3 sequence is 15 residues long. Germline V gene data show CDR1 as SEHNR and CDR2 as FQNEAQ (reference sequence). Positively selected for CCR7, the CD45RO-negative cells used as naive CD8 cells excluded terminally differentiated effector memory CD45RA+ cells. This TCR came from a man aged 18 to 30 in good health. What was sequenced was naive CD8+ T cells sorted from blood. This chain uses TRBV7-9 with TRBJ2-3, with TRBD2 identical over 12 bases. CDR3 coding DNA: TGTGCCAGCAGCGCGCTAGCGGGAGGGAGAGATACGCAGTATTTT. Its protein is CASSALAGGRDTQYF.